These 15 T cell receptor beta chains were sequenced from one sample in a study of neurological immune-mediated disorders. TCRdb independently ran MiXCR on the 5' RACE reads; one entry per CDR3 protein. The sample gives approximately 48,000 distinct CDR3 sequences, approximately 2.8% of which show up once; more than 12% is in the top ten. Sequencing was performed on PBMCs. The receptors shown here come from a woman between 45 and 60 years old with multiple sclerosis.

This clonotype was observed at least ten times. This sequence joins TRBV20-1 and TRBJ2-1; perhaps TRBD1 as D (6 bases). Trimming took 6 bases from V and 9 from J, leaving 15 bases between them. Germline lookup yields CDR1 DFQATT and CDR2 SNEGSKA (reference sequence). The CDR3 is made up of 12 amino acids. CDR3 region: CSAGPPTGEQFF. CDR3 nucleotides: TGCAGTGCCGGGCCCCCGACAGGTGAGCAGTTCTTC.

This clonotype has a count of ten or more. Here the CDR3 DNA reads TGTGCCAGCAGCCCGAGGACTAGCGGGGCAGGTGAGCAGTTCTTC. It translates to CASSPRTSGAGEQFF. This sequence joins TRBV7-9 and TRBJ2-1, with TRBD2 matching over 12 bases. V lost 5 bases and J lost 9; bases outside the gene matches: 8. The CDR3 has 15 residues. The V gene's germline CDR1 is SEHNR and CDR2 FQNEAQ (reference sequence).

This clonotype appeared many times. This rearrangement joins TRBV5-1 to TRBJ2-5; tentatively, D is TRBD1 or TRBD2 (6 bases each). This CDR3 has 17 amino acids. The V end was cut by 0 bases, the J end by 1 base, with 16 bases between. CDR1 and CDR2 from the germline V gene are SGHRS and YFSETQ. CDR3 amino acids: CASSLDGTGAVQETQYF. The CDR3 bases are TGCGCCAGCAGCTTGGATGGCACGGGGGCAGTCCAAGAGACCCAGTACTTC.

This clonotype was picked up many times. The rearrangement uses TRBV12-3 or TRBV12-4 and TRBJ1-4, with D possibly being TRBD1 (5 bases). The CDR3 covers 14 residues. The ends were cut back, 5 bases at V and 8 bases at J, with 15 bases in the middle. The CDR3 region has the DNA TGTGCCAGCAGTCCCCGGGGGGTAGGCGAAAAACTGTTTTTT. Encoded protein: CASSPRGVGEKLFF.

This clonotype was seen repeatedly, ten times or more. The rearrangement uses TRBV5-6 and TRBJ1-2; perhaps TRBD1 as D (5 bases). The CDR3 runs 13 residues. Trimming removed 4 bases at V and 4 bases at J, with 11 bases between. Germline-derived CDR1 and CDR2 are SGHDT and YYEEEE. DNA of the CDR3: TGTGCCAGCAGCCAGGGACGGGGCTATGGCTACACCTTC. Translating gives CASSQGRGYGYTF.

This clonotype was found many times. The rearrangement uses TRBV7-3 and TRBJ1-2, with 8 bases lining up with TRBD1. Germline-derived CDR1 and CDR2 are SGHTA and FQGTGA. This CDR3 has 13 amino acids. V lost 5 bases, J lost 5 bases, and 4 bases stayed unmatched. The CDR3 loop is CASSRGQGYGYTF. In DNA, the CDR3 is TGTGCCAGCAGCCGCGGACAGGGATATGGCTACACCTTC.

The table lists this clonotype with many counts. This sequence joins TRBV5-1 and TRBJ1-5, with a tentative D call TRBD1 (6 bases). The CDR3 spans 14 residues. The germline V gene has CDR1 SGHRS and CDR2 YFSETQ. V was shortened by 4 bases and J by 8 bases, with 16 bases between the two germline ends. The CDR3 here is CASSPSGAEEPQHF. CDR3 coding DNA: TGCGCCAGCAGCCCTTCAGGGGCCGAAGAGCCCCAGCATTTT. The complete variable domain, with remaining parts taken from reference TRBV5-1 and TRBJ1-5, reads KAGVTQTPRYLIKTRGQQVTLSCSPISGHRSVSWYQQTPGQGLQFLFEYFSETQRNKGNFPGRFSGRQFSNSRSEMNVSTLELGDSALYLCASSPSGAEEPQHFGDGTRLSIL.

This clonotype was seen only a few times. Given a much more abundant clone one base away, this may be a read error. The chain combines TRBV20-1 with TRBJ1-6; 9 bases match TRBD1. The CDR3 spans 15 residues. Germline V gene lookup returns CDR1 DFQATT and CDR2 SNEGSKA (reference sequence). CDR3 protein: CSARPGQGIGSPLNF. For the CDR3, the DNA is TGCAGTGCTAGACCTGGACAGGGGATAGGTTCACCCCTCAACTTT.

This clonotype was detected many times. The J gene is TRBJ2-3, the V gene TRBV4-1; the D is unclear. The V end lost 1 base, the J end lost 0 bases, and 8 bases lay between the germline ends. This CDR3 spans 15 amino acids. Germline values: CDR1 MGHRA, CDR2 YSYEKL. CDR3 protein: CASSQGASSTDTQYF. CDR3 nucleotide sequence: TGCGCCAGCAGCCAAGGAGCGAGTAGCACAGATACGCAGTATTTT.

This clonotype was observed many times. The chain is built from TRBV5-6 and TRBJ1-4, with D possibly matching TRBD1 (5 bases). This CDR3 spans 13 amino acids. The germline V and J ends were trimmed by 4 bases and 8 bases, with 12 bases remaining between them. Germline V gene data show CDR1 as SGHDT and CDR2 as YYEEEE. CDR3 amino acids: CASSPGLPEKLFF. In DNA form, the CDR3 reads TGTGCCAGCAGCCCAGGGCTCCCGGAAAAACTGTTTTTT.

This clonotype appeared many times. The rearrangement joins TRBV5-1 to TRBJ2-7; D not certain. Germline loops: CDR1 SGHRS, CDR2 YFSETQ. This CDR3 region has 12 residues. V lost 5 bases and J 4 bases, leaving 10 bases between the germline ends. CDR3 sequence: CASSSQGYEQYF. CDR3 sequence (DNA): TGCGCCAGCAGTTCACAAGGGTACGAGCAGTACTTC. Variable domain in full (rest from reference TRBV5-1 and TRBJ2-7): KAGVTQTPRYLIKTRGQQVTLSCSPISGHRSVSWYQQTPGQGLQFLFEYFSETQRNKGNFPGRFSGRQFSNSRSEMNVSTLELGDSALYLCASSSQGYEQYFGPGTRLTVT.

This clonotype has ten or more counts. CDR3: CASSPGQAWYGYTF. In DNA, the CDR3 is TGTGCCAGCAGCCCCGGACAGGCTTGGTATGGCTACACCTTC. V usage is TRBV12-3 or TRBV12-4 and J usage is TRBJ1-2; 7 nucleotides align to TRBD1. This CDR3 comprises 14 residues. J gave up 5 bases and V 6 bases, and 9 bases lay outside the gene matches.

This clonotype was recorded at least ten times. J is TRBJ2-3 and V is TRBV5-1, with 9 bases fitting TRBD1. The CDR3 is 16 amino acids. The junction had 7 bases not matched to a gene; V was cut back by 4 bases and J by 1 base. Germline-derived CDR1 and CDR2 are SGHRS and YFSETQ. The CDR3 sequence is CASSKGQGRGTDTQYF. CDR3 bases: TGCGCCAGCAGCAAAGGACAGGGGAGAGGCACAGATACGCAGTATTTT.

This clonotype was recorded many times. The chain has TRBV5-1 and TRBJ2-3, with 7 bases that match TRBD2. Germline CDR1 SGHRS, CDR2 YFSETQ. J gave up 5 bases and V 1 base, and 13 bases lay outside the gene matches. The CDR3 loop spans 17 amino acids. CDR3 region: CASSLNTPSGGLDTQYF. The DNA of the CDR3 is TGCGCCAGCAGCTTGAATACCCCTAGCGGAGGGCTAGATACGCAGTATTTT.

This clonotype came up a few times. The chain carries TRBV18 and TRBJ1-2; 8 bases match TRBD1. Trimming took 2 bases from V and 4 from J; bases not matched to a gene: 6. The CDR3 extends over 15 amino acids. The V gene's germline CDR1 is KGHSH and CDR2 LQKENI. The CDR3 loop is CASSPYPDRAYGYTF. CDR3 DNA: TGTGCCAGCTCACCATATCCGGACAGGGCCTATGGCTACACCTTC.